These 5 T cell receptor beta chains came from one sample sequenced in a study of regulatory T cells in long-lasting Graves disease. According to the study, TCR beta libraries were built with iRepertoire HTBI primers and CDR3-region Arm-PCR. TCRdb passed the multiplex PCR reads through MiXCR, listing each CDR3 protein once. This table has hundreds of thousands of distinct CDR3 sequences, 15% to 17% appearing once. Time point described: newly diagnosed GD, antithyroid drugs for less than 3 months. Generation of the TCR library employed RNA extracted from PBMCs. Material: peripheral blood mononuclear cells (PBMCs), obtained at new diagnosis, from a patient treated with antithyroid drugs. These receptors originate from a female donor with Graves disease.

This clonotype was observed a few times. This chain uses TRBV6-5 with TRBJ1-1; a possible D gene is TRBD1 (6 bases). CDR3 size: 15 residues. In germline, CDR1 is MNHEY, CDR2 SVGAGI. With 2 bases removed from V and 4 bases from J, the gap between germline ends came to 14 bases. CDR3 DNA: TGTGCCAGCAGTTACAATCGGGGGGCGAGCACTGAAGCTTTCTTT. Translating gives CASSYNRGASTEAFF.

This clonotype was counted at least ten times. The chain is built from TRBV2 and TRBJ2-2, with D unclear. Germline CDR1 is SNHLY and CDR2 is FYNNEI. This CDR3 has 14 residues. V lost 2 bases to trimming and J lost 4 bases, with 8 bases between them. The CDR3, as DNA: TGTGCCAGCAGTGAATGGTCTAGCACCGGGGAGCTGTTTTTT. Protein product: CASSEWSSTGELFF.

This clonotype was observed a handful of times. The V and J genes are TRBV6-5 and TRBJ1-5; no definite D call. CDR3 length: 16 amino acids. Trimming shortened V by 0 bases and J by 7 bases, and 16 bases separated the two germline ends. The germline V gene encodes CDR1 MNHEY and CDR2 SVGAGI. As DNA, the CDR3 is TGTGCCAGCAGTTACTCGTCTCCCCAAGGCGGGCAGCCCCAGCATTTT. It encodes CASSYSSPQGGQPQHF.

V gene TRBV12-3 or TRBV12-4 combines with J gene TRBJ1-1; D uncertain. The ends were cut back, 3 bases at V and 4 bases at J, with 9 bases in the middle. This CDR3 is 13 amino acids long. CDR3 DNA sequence: TGTGCCAGCAGTTTCCAGCAGCCCACTGAAGCTTTCTTT. Translated, it gives CASSFQQPTEAFF.

This chain uses TRBV19 with TRBJ1-6; D gene ambiguous. From germline, CDR1 is LNHDA and CDR2 SQIVND (reference sequence). V lost 7 bases and J 2 bases, leaving 15 bases between the germline ends. There are 16 residues in the CDR3. CDR3 region: CASTNGVRPYNSPLHF. The CDR3, as DNA: TGTGCCAGTACCAACGGGGTCAGGCCCTATAATTCACCCCTCCACTTT.